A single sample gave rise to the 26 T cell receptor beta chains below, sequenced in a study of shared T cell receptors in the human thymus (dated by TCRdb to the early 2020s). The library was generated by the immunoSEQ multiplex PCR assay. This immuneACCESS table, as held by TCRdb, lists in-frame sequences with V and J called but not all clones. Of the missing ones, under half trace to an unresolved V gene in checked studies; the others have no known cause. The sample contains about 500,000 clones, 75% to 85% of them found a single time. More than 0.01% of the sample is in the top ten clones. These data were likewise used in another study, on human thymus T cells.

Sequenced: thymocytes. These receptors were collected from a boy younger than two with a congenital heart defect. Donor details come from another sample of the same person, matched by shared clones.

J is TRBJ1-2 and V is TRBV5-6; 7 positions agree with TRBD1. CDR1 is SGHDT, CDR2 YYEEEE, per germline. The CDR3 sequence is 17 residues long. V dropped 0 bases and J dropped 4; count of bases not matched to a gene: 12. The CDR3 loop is CASSLAGPGGNCYGYTF. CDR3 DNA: TGTGCCAGCAGCTTGGCCGGCCCAGGGGGTAATTGCTATGGCTACACCTTC.

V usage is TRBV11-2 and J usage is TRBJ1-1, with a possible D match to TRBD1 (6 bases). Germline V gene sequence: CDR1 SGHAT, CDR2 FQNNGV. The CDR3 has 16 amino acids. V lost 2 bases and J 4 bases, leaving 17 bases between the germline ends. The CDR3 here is CASSLSPQGLGTEAFF. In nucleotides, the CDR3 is TGTGCCAGCAGCTTAAGCCCTCAGGGGCTTGGCACTGAAGCTTTCTTT.

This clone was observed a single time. The DNA of the CDR3 is TGTGCCAGCAGCCCCGGCGGCCTAGCGGGAGGGCCGACAGATACGCAGTATTTT. Protein: CASSPGGLAGGPTDTQYF. V is TRBV7-3 and J is TRBJ2-3, with TRBD2 identical over 12 bases. V shed 5 bases, J shed 3 bases, and the junction held 12 bases outside the gene matches. CDR3 length: 18 residues. Per the germline V gene, CDR1 is SGHTA and CDR2 is FQGTGA. The variable domain in full, completed from reference TRBV7-3 and TRBJ2-3, reads GAGVSQTPSNKVTEKGKYVELRCDPISGHTALYWYRQSLGQGPEFLIYFQGTGAADDSGLPNDRFFAVRPEGSVSTLKIQRTERGDSAVYLCASSPGGLAGGPTDTQYFGPGTRLTVL.

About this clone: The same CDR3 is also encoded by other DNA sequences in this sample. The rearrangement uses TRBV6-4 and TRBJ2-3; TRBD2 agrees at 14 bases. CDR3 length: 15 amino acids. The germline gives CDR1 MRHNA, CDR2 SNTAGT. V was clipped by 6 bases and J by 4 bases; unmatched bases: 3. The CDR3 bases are TGTGCCAGCAGCCGACTAGCGGGAGGGCCAGATACGCAGTATTTT. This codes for CASSRLAGGPDTQYF.

DNA for the CDR3: TGTGCCAGCAGCTTAGTAGGAGCAGCCCCCTACGAGCAGTACTTC. Its protein product is CASSLVGAAPYEQYF. V usage is TRBV7-2 and J usage is TRBJ2-7; D unclear. This CDR3 region has 15 residues. V was cut by 1 base and J by 2 bases, with 12 bases left in between. Germline values: CDR1 SGHTA, CDR2 FQGNSA. Supplemented by reference TRBV7-2 and TRBJ2-7, the full variable domain reads GAGVSQSPSNKVTEKGKDVELRCDPISGHTALYWYRQSLGQGLEFLIYFQGNSAPDKSGLPSDRFSAERTGGSVSTLTIQRTQQEDSAVYLCASSLVGAAPYEQYFGPGTRLTVT.

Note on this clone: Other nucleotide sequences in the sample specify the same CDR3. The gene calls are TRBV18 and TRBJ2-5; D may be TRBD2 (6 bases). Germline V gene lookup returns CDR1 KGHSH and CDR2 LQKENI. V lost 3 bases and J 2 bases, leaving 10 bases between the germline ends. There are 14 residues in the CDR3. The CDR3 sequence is CASSPVGGQETQYF. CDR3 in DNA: TGTGCCAGCTCACCCGTGGGGGGTCAAGAGACCCAGTACTTC.

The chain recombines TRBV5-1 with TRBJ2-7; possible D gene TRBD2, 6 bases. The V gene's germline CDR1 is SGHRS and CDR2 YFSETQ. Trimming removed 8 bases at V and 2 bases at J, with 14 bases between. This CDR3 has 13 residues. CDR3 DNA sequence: TGCGCCAGTCGACCGGGACTCACCTACGAGCAGTACTTC. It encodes CASRPGLTYEQYF. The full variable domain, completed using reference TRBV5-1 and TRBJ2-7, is KAGVTQTPRYLIKTRGQQVTLSCSPISGHRSVSWYQQTPGQGLQFLFEYFSETQRNKGNFPGRFSGRQFSNSRSEMNVSTLELGDSALYLCASRPGLTYEQYFGPGTRLTVT.

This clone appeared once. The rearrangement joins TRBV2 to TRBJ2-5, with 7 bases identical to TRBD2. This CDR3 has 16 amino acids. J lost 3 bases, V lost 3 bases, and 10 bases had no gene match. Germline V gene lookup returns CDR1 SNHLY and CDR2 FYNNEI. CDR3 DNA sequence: TGTGCCAGCAGTGATGACCACTCCGGGGGGAAAGAGACCCAGTACTTC. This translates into CASSDDHSGGKETQYF.

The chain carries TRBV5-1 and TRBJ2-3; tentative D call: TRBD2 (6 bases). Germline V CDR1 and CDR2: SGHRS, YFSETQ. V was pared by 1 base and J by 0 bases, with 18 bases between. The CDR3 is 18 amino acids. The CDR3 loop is CASSLRFVTGDSTDTQYF. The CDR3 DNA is TGCGCCAGCAGCTTGCGGTTTGTCACGGGGGATAGCACAGATACGCAGTATTTT. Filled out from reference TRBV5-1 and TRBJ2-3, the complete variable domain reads KAGVTQTPRYLIKTRGQQVTLSCSPISGHRSVSWYQQTPGQGLQFLFEYFSETQRNKGNFPGRFSGRQFSNSRSEMNVSTLELGDSALYLCASSLRFVTGDSTDTQYFGPGTRLTVL.

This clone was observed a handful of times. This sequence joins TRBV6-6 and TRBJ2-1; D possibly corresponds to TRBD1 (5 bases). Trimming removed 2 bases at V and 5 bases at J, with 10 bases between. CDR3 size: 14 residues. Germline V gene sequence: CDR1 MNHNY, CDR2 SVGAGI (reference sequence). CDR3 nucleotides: TGTGCCAGCAGTTACGTAGGACACAACAATGAGCAGTTCTTC. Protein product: CASSYVGHNNEQFF.

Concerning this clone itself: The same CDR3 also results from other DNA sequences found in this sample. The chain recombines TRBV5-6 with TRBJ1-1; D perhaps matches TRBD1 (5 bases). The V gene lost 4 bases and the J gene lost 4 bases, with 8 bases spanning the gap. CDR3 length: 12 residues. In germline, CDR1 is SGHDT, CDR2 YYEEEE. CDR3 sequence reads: CASSARGTEAFF. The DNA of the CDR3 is TGTGCCAGCAGCGCTAGGGGCACTGAAGCTTTCTTT.

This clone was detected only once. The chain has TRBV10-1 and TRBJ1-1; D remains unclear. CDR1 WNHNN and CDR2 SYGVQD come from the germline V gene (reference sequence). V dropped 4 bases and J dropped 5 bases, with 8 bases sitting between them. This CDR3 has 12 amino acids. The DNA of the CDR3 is TGCGCCAGCAGTGGGGTGCGGACTGAAGCTTTCTTT. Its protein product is CASSGVRTEAFF.

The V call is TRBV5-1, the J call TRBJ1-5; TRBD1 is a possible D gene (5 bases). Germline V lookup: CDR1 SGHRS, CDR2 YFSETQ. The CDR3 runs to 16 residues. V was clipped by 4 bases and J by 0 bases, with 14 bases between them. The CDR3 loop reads CASSEGVFYSNQPQHF. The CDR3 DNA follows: TGCGCCAGCAGCGAAGGGGTGTTCTATAGCAATCAGCCCCAGCATTTT.

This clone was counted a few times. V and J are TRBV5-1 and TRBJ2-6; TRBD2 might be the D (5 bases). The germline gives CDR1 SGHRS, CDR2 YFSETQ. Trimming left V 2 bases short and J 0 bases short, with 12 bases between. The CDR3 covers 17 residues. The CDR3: CASSLGRTDSGANVLTF. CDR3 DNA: TGCGCCAGCAGCTTAGGACGGACTGACTCTGGGGCCAACGTCCTGACTTTC. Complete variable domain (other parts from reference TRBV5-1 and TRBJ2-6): KAGVTQTPRYLIKTRGQQVTLSCSPISGHRSVSWYQQTPGQGLQFLFEYFSETQRNKGNFPGRFSGRQFSNSRSEMNVSTLELGDSALYLCASSLGRTDSGANVLTFGAGSRLTVL.

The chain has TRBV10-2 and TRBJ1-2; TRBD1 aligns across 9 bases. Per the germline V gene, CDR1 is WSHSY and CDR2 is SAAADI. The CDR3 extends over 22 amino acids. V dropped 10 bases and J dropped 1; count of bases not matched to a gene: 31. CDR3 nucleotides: TGCGCCACATACCCCTTCAACCATTTCGCGGGGACAGGGAGGTTTGATAACTATGGCTACACCTTC. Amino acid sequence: CATYPFNHFAGTGRFDNYGYTF.

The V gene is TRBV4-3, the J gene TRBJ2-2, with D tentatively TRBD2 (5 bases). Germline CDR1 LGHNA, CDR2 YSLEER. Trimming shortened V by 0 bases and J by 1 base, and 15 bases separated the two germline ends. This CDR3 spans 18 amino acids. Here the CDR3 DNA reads TGCGCCAGCAGCCAAGAGAGGGCCCTAGCAGGGAACACCGGGGAGCTGTTTTTT. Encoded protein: CASSQERALAGNTGELFF.

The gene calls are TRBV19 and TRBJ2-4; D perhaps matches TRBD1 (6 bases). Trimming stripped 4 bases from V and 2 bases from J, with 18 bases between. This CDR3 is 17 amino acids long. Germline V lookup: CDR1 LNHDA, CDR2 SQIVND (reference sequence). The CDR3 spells CASSTSDSKSPKNIQYF. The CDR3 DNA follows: TGTGCCAGTAGTACCTCGGACAGTAAGAGCCCCAAAAACATTCAGTACTTC.

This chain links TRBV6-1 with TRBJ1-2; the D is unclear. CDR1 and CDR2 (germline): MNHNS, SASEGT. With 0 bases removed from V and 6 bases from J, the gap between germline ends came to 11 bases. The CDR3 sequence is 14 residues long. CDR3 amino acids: CASSEAEGGDGYTF. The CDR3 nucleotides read TGTGCCAGCAGTGAAGCAGAGGGCGGAGATGGCTACACCTTC.

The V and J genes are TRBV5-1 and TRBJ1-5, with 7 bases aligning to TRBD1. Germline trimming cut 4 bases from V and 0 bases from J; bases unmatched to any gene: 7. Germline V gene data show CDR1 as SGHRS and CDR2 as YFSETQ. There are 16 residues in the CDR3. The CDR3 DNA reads TGCGCCAGCAGCACGGGGACAGCCACTAGCAATCAGCCCCAGCATTTT. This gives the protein CASSTGTATSNQPQHF.

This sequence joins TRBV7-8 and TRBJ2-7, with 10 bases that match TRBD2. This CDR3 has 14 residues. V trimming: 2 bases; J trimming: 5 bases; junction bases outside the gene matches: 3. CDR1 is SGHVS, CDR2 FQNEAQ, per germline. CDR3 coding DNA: TGTGCCAGCAGCTTACTAGCGGGAGTCAACGAGCAGTACTTC. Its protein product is CASSLLAGVNEQYF.

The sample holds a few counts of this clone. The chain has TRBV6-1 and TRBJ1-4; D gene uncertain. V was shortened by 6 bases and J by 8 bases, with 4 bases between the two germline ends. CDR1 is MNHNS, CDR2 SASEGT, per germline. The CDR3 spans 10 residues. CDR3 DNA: TGTGCCAGCAGCAGGGAAAAACTGTTTTTT. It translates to CASSREKLFF.

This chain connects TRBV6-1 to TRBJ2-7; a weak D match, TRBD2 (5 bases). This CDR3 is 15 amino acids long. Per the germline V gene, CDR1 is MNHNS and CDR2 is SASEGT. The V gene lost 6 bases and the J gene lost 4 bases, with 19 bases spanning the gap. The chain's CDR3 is CASSQRTHGGYEQYF. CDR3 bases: TGTGCCAGCAGCCAAAGGACCCACGGCGGGTACGAGCAGTACTTC.

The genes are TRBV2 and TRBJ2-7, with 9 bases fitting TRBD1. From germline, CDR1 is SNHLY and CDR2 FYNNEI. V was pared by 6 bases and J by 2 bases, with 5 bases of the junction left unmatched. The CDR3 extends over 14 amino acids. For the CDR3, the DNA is TGTGCCAGCAGGATTGGGACAGGGCCCTACGAGCAGTACTTC. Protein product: CASRIGTGPYEQYF.

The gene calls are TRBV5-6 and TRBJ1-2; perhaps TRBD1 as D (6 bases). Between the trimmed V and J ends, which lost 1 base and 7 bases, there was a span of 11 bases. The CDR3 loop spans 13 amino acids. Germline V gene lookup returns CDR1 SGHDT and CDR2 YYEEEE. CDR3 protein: CASSLNREGGYTF. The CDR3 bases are TGTGCCAGCAGCTTGAACAGGGAAGGTGGCTACACCTTC.

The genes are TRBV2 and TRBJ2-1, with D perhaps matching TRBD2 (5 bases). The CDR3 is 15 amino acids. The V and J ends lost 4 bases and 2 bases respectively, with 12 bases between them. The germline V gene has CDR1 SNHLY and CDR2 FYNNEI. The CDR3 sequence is CASSVRAATYNEQFF. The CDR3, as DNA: TGTGCCAGCAGTGTGCGAGCGGCTACCTACAATGAGCAGTTCTTC.

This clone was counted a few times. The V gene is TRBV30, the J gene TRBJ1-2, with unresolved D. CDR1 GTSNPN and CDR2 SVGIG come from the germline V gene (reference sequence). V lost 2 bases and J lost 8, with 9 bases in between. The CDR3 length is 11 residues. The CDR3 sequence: CAWSPPGGYTF. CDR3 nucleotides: TGTGCCTGGAGTCCCCCGGGAGGCTACACCTTC.